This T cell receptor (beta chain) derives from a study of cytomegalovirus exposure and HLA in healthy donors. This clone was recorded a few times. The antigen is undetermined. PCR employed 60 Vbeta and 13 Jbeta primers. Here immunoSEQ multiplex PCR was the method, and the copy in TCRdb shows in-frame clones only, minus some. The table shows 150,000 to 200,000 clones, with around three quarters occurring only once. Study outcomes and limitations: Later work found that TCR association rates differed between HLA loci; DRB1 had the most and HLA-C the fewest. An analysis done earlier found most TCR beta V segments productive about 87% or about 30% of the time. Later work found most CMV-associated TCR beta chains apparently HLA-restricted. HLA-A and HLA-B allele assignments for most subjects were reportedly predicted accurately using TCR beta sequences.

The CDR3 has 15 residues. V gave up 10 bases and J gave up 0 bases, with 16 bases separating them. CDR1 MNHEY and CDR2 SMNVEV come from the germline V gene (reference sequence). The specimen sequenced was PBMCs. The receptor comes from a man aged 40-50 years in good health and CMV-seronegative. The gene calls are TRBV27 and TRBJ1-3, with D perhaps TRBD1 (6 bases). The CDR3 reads CATSPGVRSGNTIYF. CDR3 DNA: TGTGCCACCTCACCAGGGGTCCGCTCTGGAAACACCATATATTTT.